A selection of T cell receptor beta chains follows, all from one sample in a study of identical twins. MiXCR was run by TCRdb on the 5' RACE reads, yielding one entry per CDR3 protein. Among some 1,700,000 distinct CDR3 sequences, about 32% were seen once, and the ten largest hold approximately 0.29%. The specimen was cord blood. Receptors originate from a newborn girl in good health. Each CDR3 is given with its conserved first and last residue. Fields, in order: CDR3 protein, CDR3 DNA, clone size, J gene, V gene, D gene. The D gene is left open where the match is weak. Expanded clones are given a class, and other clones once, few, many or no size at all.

cdr3_aa: CASRKTSAYNEQFF
cdr3_nt: TGTGCCAGCAGGAAGACTAGCGCTTACAATGAGCAGTTCTTC
clone_size: few
j_call: TRBJ2-1
v_call: TRBV2
d_call: TRBD2

cdr3_aa: CSARGADLLYEQYF
cdr3_nt: TGCAGTGCTAGAGGGGCGGACCTCCTCTACGAGCAGTACTTC
clone_size: many
j_call: TRBJ2-7
v_call: TRBV20-1
d_call: -

cdr3_aa: CASSLMGQGGNEQFF
cdr3_nt: TGCGCCAGCAGCTTGATGGGACAGGGGGGCAATGAGCAGTTCTTC
clone_size: few
j_call: TRBJ2-1
v_call: TRBV5-1
d_call: TRBD1

cdr3_aa: CASSLSGTSADEQFF
cdr3_nt: TGTGCCAGCAGTTTATCCGGGACTAGCGCCGATGAGCAGTTCTTC
clone_size: few
j_call: TRBJ2-1
v_call: TRBV28
d_call: TRBD2

cdr3_aa: CASSDSRVRDTDTQYF
cdr3_nt: TGTGCCAGCAGTGACAGCAGGGTAAGGGACACAGATACGCAGTATTTT
clone_size: -
j_call: TRBJ2-3
v_call: TRBV2
d_call: -

cdr3_aa: CASSPDASSYNEQFF
cdr3_nt: TGTGCCAGCAGTCCCGACGCGAGCTCCTACAATGAGCAGTTCTTC
clone_size: -
j_call: TRBJ2-1
v_call: TRBV2
d_call: -

cdr3_aa: CASRRGEANYGYTF
cdr3_nt: TGTGCCAGCAGACGGGGGGAAGCTAACTATGGCTACACCTTC
clone_size: -
j_call: TRBJ1-2
v_call: TRBV12-3/TRBV12-4
d_call: -

cdr3_aa: CASSQGDRVLFF
cdr3_nt: TGTGCCAGCAGCCAGGGAGACAGGGTTCTGTTCTTC
clone_size: many
j_call: TRBJ2-1
v_call: TRBV3-1
d_call: TRBD1

cdr3_aa: CASIPRGGLACSYEQYF
cdr3_nt: TGTGCCAGCATTCCCCGGGGGGGACTAGCGTGTTCCTACGAGCAGTACTTC
clone_size: -
j_call: TRBJ2-7
v_call: TRBV6-4
d_call: TRBD2

cdr3_aa: CSVGSGTEAFF
cdr3_nt: TGCAGCGTTGGCTCTGGCACTGAAGCTTTCTTT
clone_size: -
j_call: TRBJ1-1
v_call: TRBV29-1
d_call: -

cdr3_aa: CAISGTGTEAFF
cdr3_nt: TGTGCCATCAGTGGCACCGGGACAGAAGCTTTCTTT
clone_size: -
j_call: TRBJ1-1
v_call: TRBV10-3
d_call: -

cdr3_aa: CASSLRLLAGEDTDTQYF
cdr3_nt: TGTGCCAGCAGCTTACGATTGCTAGCGGGAGAGGACACAGATACGCAGTATTTT
clone_size: -
j_call: TRBJ2-3
v_call: TRBV13
d_call: TRBD2

cdr3_aa: CASSQRQGVGDYGYTF
cdr3_nt: TGTGCCAGCAGCCAACGACAGGGGGTAGGGGACTATGGCTACACCTTC
clone_size: -
j_call: TRBJ1-2
v_call: TRBV4-2
d_call: TRBD1

cdr3_aa: CASSLGGYMAGYTF
cdr3_nt: TGTGCCAGCAGCTTAGGGGGATATATGGCCGGCTACACCTTC
clone_size: -
j_call: TRBJ1-2
v_call: TRBV7-2
d_call: -

cdr3_aa: CASSFGGNFYEQYF
cdr3_nt: TGTGCCAGCAGCTTTGGGGGAAACTTCTACGAGCAGTACTTC
clone_size: -
j_call: TRBJ2-7
v_call: TRBV7-9
d_call: -

cdr3_aa: CASSLYNGIMADRTSSYNEQFF
cdr3_nt: TGTGCCAGCAGTTTATATAACGGGATTATGGCCGACCGGACGAGCTCCTACAATGAGCAGTTCTTC
clone_size: -
j_call: TRBJ2-1
v_call: TRBV27
d_call: -

cdr3_aa: CAISEGPAGLNEQFF
cdr3_nt: TGTGCCATCAGTGAAGGGCCAGCGGGCCTCAATGAGCAGTTCTTC
clone_size: -
j_call: TRBJ2-1
v_call: TRBV10-3
d_call: -

cdr3_aa: CASSRGQGIAGYTF
cdr3_nt: TGTGCCAGCAGCAGGGGACAGGGTATTGCTGGCTACACCTTC
clone_size: -
j_call: TRBJ1-2
v_call: TRBV12-3/TRBV12-4
d_call: TRBD1

cdr3_aa: CASSYGPSIDEQFF
cdr3_nt: TGTGCCAGCAGTTACGGGCCCTCGATCGATGAGCAGTTCTTC
clone_size: few
j_call: TRBJ2-1
v_call: TRBV6-5
d_call: -

cdr3_aa: CASSGDRGLLNTEAFF
cdr3_nt: TGTGCCAGCAGCGGTGACAGGGGGCTTCTGAACACTGAAGCTTTCTTT
clone_size: -
j_call: TRBJ1-1
v_call: TRBV4-2
d_call: TRBD1

cdr3_aa: CSGDRGFGDEQYF
cdr3_nt: TGCAGCGGGGACAGGGGGTTTGGTGATGAGCAGTACTTC
clone_size: -
j_call: TRBJ2-7
v_call: TRBV29-1
d_call: TRBD1

cdr3_aa: CASSERGLGETQYF
cdr3_nt: TGTGCCAGCAGCGAGAGAGGGTTGGGAGAGACCCAGTACTTC
clone_size: -
j_call: TRBJ2-5
v_call: TRBV7-6
d_call: -

cdr3_aa: CSARSPRQSSYEQYF
cdr3_nt: TGCAGTGCTAGAAGCCCACGACAGAGCTCCTACGAGCAGTACTTC
clone_size: -
j_call: TRBJ2-7
v_call: TRBV20-1
d_call: -

cdr3_aa: CASSLKRSSTDMQYF
cdr3_nt: TGCGCCAGCAGTTTAAAACGGTCTAGCACGGATATGCAGTATTTT
clone_size: -
j_call: TRBJ2-3
v_call: TRBV12-3/TRBV12-4
d_call: -

cdr3_aa: CSARDVAGAPYEQYF
cdr3_nt: TGCAGTGCTAGAGACGTCGCGGGGGCGCCTTACGAGCAGTACTTC
clone_size: -
j_call: TRBJ2-7
v_call: TRBV20-1
d_call: -

cdr3_aa: CASSWYRNAYGYTF
cdr3_nt: TGTGCCAGCAGCTGGTACAGGAATGCCTATGGCTACACCTTC
clone_size: few
j_call: TRBJ1-2
v_call: TRBV12-3/TRBV12-4
d_call: -

cdr3_aa: CASSQASHYNEQFF
cdr3_nt: TGTGCCAGCAGCCAGGCTAGCCACTACAATGAGCAGTTCTTC
clone_size: -
j_call: TRBJ2-1
v_call: TRBV3-1
d_call: -

cdr3_aa: CASSEVLAGVDNEQYF
cdr3_nt: TGTGCCAGCAGTGAGGTCCTAGCGGGGGTGGACAATGAGCAGTACTTC
clone_size: few
j_call: TRBJ2-7
v_call: TRBV2
d_call: TRBD2

cdr3_aa: CASSWVSGHEQYF
cdr3_nt: TGTGCCAGCAGTTGGGTATCTGGGCACGAGCAGTACTTC
clone_size: -
j_call: TRBJ2-7
v_call: TRBV6-6
d_call: -

cdr3_aa: CASSLAIKGFSNQPQHF
cdr3_nt: TGTGCCAGCAGCTTAGCGATAAAGGGCTTTAGCAATCAGCCCCAGCATTTT
clone_size: -
j_call: TRBJ1-5
v_call: TRBV7-9
d_call: -

cdr3_aa: CSAGGGRNYGYTF
cdr3_nt: TGCAGTGCTGGGGGGGGAAGGAACTATGGCTACACCTTC
clone_size: once
j_call: TRBJ1-2
v_call: TRBV20-1
d_call: -

cdr3_aa: CASSPTRQGLNYEQYF
cdr3_nt: TGTGCCAGCAGCCCCACCCGACAGGGTTTGAACTACGAGCAGTACTTC
clone_size: many
j_call: TRBJ2-7
v_call: TRBV12-3/TRBV12-4
d_call: TRBD1

cdr3_aa: CASSPRVVSTGELFF
cdr3_nt: TGTGCCAGCTCACCACGGGTGGTGAGCACCGGGGAGCTGTTTTTT
clone_size: -
j_call: TRBJ2-2
v_call: TRBV18
d_call: -

cdr3_aa: CASSLYGWILNEQFF
cdr3_nt: TGTGCCAGCAGTTTATACGGCTGGATCCTCAATGAGCAGTTCTTC
clone_size: -
j_call: TRBJ2-1
v_call: TRBV28
d_call: -

cdr3_aa: CATSDPVAGVGEQYF
cdr3_nt: TGTGCCACCAGTGACCCCGTAGCGGGAGTGGGCGAGCAGTACTTC
clone_size: -
j_call: TRBJ2-7
v_call: TRBV24-1
d_call: TRBD2

cdr3_aa: CASSSYVVYGYTF
cdr3_nt: TGTGCCAGCAGCTCCTATGTGGTGTATGGCTACACCTTC
clone_size: -
j_call: TRBJ1-2
v_call: TRBV5-6
d_call: -

cdr3_aa: CVSSQLGGMGDTQYF
cdr3_nt: TGTGTCAGCAGCCAACTTGGGGGGATGGGAGATACGCAGTATTTT
clone_size: once
j_call: TRBJ2-3
v_call: TRBV6-6
d_call: -

cdr3_aa: CASSAGLAGSYEQYF
cdr3_nt: TGTGCCAGCAGCGCGGGACTAGCTGGTTCCTACGAGCAGTACTTC
clone_size: many
j_call: TRBJ2-7
v_call: TRBV9
d_call: TRBD2

cdr3_aa: CASSWGSAKNIQYF
cdr3_nt: TGTGCCAGCAGTTGGGGGAGTGCCAAAAACATTCAGTACTTC
clone_size: few
j_call: TRBJ2-4
v_call: TRBV6-5
d_call: -

cdr3_aa: CSPWTSGDNEQFF
cdr3_nt: TGCAGTCCATGGACTAGCGGAGACAATGAGCAGTTCTTC
clone_size: -
j_call: TRBJ2-1
v_call: TRBV20-1
d_call: TRBD2

cdr3_aa: CSRSLGTDTQYF
cdr3_nt: TGCAGTAGAAGTCTAGGCACAGATACGCAGTATTTT
clone_size: -
j_call: TRBJ2-3
v_call: TRBV20-1
d_call: -

cdr3_aa: CASRTSGSWVSTDTQYF
cdr3_nt: TGTGCCAGCCGTACTAGCGGGAGTTGGGTGAGCACAGATACGCAGTATTTT
clone_size: -
j_call: TRBJ2-3
v_call: TRBV11-2
d_call: TRBD2

cdr3_aa: CASSQKWARRLNNYGYTF
cdr3_nt: TGTGCCAGCAGCCAGAAGTGGGCCAGGCGATTGAATAACTATGGCTACACCTTC
clone_size: -
j_call: TRBJ1-2
v_call: TRBV3-1
d_call: -

cdr3_aa: CASRDRTGAGNQPQHF
cdr3_nt: TGCGCCAGCAGGGACCGGACAGGGGCCGGCAATCAGCCCCAGCATTTT
clone_size: -
j_call: TRBJ1-5
v_call: TRBV10-2
d_call: TRBD1

cdr3_aa: CASSLGENSPLHF
cdr3_nt: TGTGCCAGCAGCTTGGGGGAAAATTCACCCCTCCACTTT
clone_size: -
j_call: TRBJ1-6
v_call: TRBV7-6
d_call: -

cdr3_aa: CASSLLPGLAYNEQFF
cdr3_nt: TGTGCCAGCAGTTTGTTACCGGGACTAGCCTACAATGAGCAGTTCTTC
clone_size: few
j_call: TRBJ2-1
v_call: TRBV27
d_call: TRBD2

cdr3_aa: CASSMGQTGCTF
cdr3_nt: TGTGCCAGCAGCATGGGACAGACTGGATGCACCTTC
clone_size: -
j_call: TRBJ1-2
v_call: TRBV7-8
d_call: TRBD1

cdr3_aa: CASSWGDWETQYF
cdr3_nt: TGTGCCAGCAGTTGGGGGGATTGGGAGACCCAGTACTTC
clone_size: few
j_call: TRBJ2-5
v_call: TRBV12-3/TRBV12-4
d_call: -

cdr3_aa: CASSPDPSGGLQETQYF
cdr3_nt: TGTGCCAGCAGCCCGGACCCTAGCGGGGGGCTGCAAGAGACCCAGTACTTC
clone_size: -
j_call: TRBJ2-5
v_call: TRBV9
d_call: TRBD2

cdr3_aa: CASSPDTGNTIYF
cdr3_nt: TGTGCCAGCAGTCCGGACACTGGAAACACCATATATTTT
clone_size: -
j_call: TRBJ1-3
v_call: TRBV28
d_call: -

cdr3_aa: CASSPRDAQNIQYF
cdr3_nt: TGTGCCAGCAGTCCCCGGGACGCACAAAACATTCAGTACTTC
clone_size: few
j_call: TRBJ2-4
v_call: TRBV27
d_call: -

cdr3_aa: CASTDRLPYNEQFF
cdr3_nt: TGTGCCAGCACCGACAGGCTCCCTTACAATGAGCAGTTCTTC
clone_size: -
j_call: TRBJ2-1
v_call: TRBV6-6
d_call: -

cdr3_aa: CSARDRGGYNEQFF
cdr3_nt: TGCAGTGCTAGAGATCGGGGGGGGTACAATGAGCAGTTCTTC
clone_size: many
j_call: TRBJ2-1
v_call: TRBV20-1
d_call: TRBD2

cdr3_aa: CSASPGQGGTYEQYF
cdr3_nt: TGCAGTGCTAGCCCGGGACAGGGAGGAACCTACGAGCAGTACTTC
clone_size: -
j_call: TRBJ2-7
v_call: TRBV20-1
d_call: TRBD1

cdr3_aa: CSAQRGGPFYSYNEQFF
cdr3_nt: TGCAGTGCGCAGCGGGGGGGCCCCTTCTATTCTTACAATGAGCAGTTCTTC
clone_size: -
j_call: TRBJ2-1
v_call: TRBV20-1
d_call: TRBD2